Sequencing of this T cell receptor (beta chain) was carried out in a study of graft-versus-host responses after intestinal transplantation. Study context: Multivisceral, liver-intestinal, or isolated intestinal grafts went to recipients. Tacrolimus and steroids were given for two to four years to all recipients after anti-thymocyte globulin induction.

Details on this clone: Antigen: not known.

Study results and caveats: The marrow of recipients harbored GvH clones, and ileum or blood showed some of them first.

This CDR3 is 15 amino acids long. V dropped 2 bases and J dropped 8; count of bases not matched to a gene: 9. Germline CDR1 reads GTSNPN; CDR2 reads SVGIG (reference sequence). Profiled with immunoSEQ multiplex PCR; TCRdb holds only in-frame clones, not every one. The repertoire holds roughly 100,000 clones, with roughly 93% as singletons. The V gene is TRBV30, the J gene TRBJ2-1; 10 bases map to TRBD2. This clonotype was sampled from a human donor who received an intestinal transplant. The specimen comprised unstimulated CD8+ T cells sorted from spleen or lymph node cells, sampled before intestinal transplant. The CDR3 nucleotides are TGTGCCTGGAGTTACGGAGCGGGGGGGCCCGATGAGCAGTTCTTC. Translating gives CAWSYGAGGPDEQFF.